This T cell receptor beta chain was identified during a study of cytomegalovirus exposure and HLA in healthy donors (dated by TCRdb to about 2017). Describing the broader study: According to a later analysis, the 120 or so validation repertoires were produced on the same platform as the approximately 610 repertoires of the first cohort. The study aimed to test whether cataloging public T cell receptors could reveal signatures of past pathogen exposure. To predict cytomegalovirus infection status, the study combined high-throughput TCR immunosequencing, statistical association of individual TCRs with disease status, and machine learning. A separate validation cohort of roughly 130 different subjects was used in addition to the roughly 720-subject first cohort.

The donors belonged to the validation cohort of about 120 subjects, which was separate from the approximately 700-subject first cohort. The library was produced with the immunoSEQ multiplex PCR assay. Turning to the authors' computational methods: To diagnose cytomegalovirus status from the catalog of TCR beta chain sequences, a statistical classification framework was built. The clones in this table, taken by TCRdb from immuneACCESS, are in-frame only. Not every clone is retained; where verified, under half of the shortfall comes from an unresolved V gene, and the cause of the rest is unknown. V and J calls and clone size follow that table, whereas D and trimming were derived from the DNA. For this sample there are 130,000 to 150,000 clones; 80% to 90% appear just once. The leading ten clones occupy about 7.9% of the sample. Trimming removed 6 bases from V and 6 bases from J; the gene matches leave 12 bases unexplained. According to the germline V gene (reference sequence), CDR1 reads MNHNY and CDR2 reads SVGAGI. Reading from cysteine to phenylalanine, the CDR3 counts 15 amino acids. The entry retains the CDR3 DNA only, 45 bases that are in frame from base 1.

On this clone: It lacks a known antigen. No much larger clonotype is one base removed from it; base qualities were not supplied.

Overall study results and their limits: All 120 or so repertoires were used to score co-occurrence in the validation cohort in a later analysis, because that analysis had no HLA typing for the cohort. The classifier was reported to diagnose cytomegalovirus status with high specificity and sensitivity in both the original and validation cohorts. It was suggested by the authors that the approach could potentially be generalized to other disease states and immunological phenotypes. Of the cluster scores, approximately 95% were above 0 in a later analysis, which found that TCRs clustered in the first cohort also tended to co-occur in the roughly 130 validation repertoires. A few of the identified cytomegalovirus-associated TCR beta chains were confirmed in vitro to be specific for cytomegalovirus antigens. Most TCR sequences were seen in very few donors, while some public TCRs were found in many individuals. The study gave a list of about 160 TCR beta chains associated with cytomegalovirus.

The specimen was PBMCs. The TCR comes from a woman aged 18-29 years in good health and CMV-seropositive. The chain was built from TRBV6-6 and TRBJ2-7; the junction holds 9 bases that match TRBD1. The DNA sequence is given as TGTGCCAGCAGACGGACCGGGACAGGGACGGGCGAGCAGTACTTC. This encodes CASRRTGTGTGEQYF.